This T cell receptor beta chain stems from a study of cytomegalovirus exposure and HLA in healthy donors. As for the study in general: The 110 or so validation repertoires used the same platform as the 650 to 800 first-cohort repertoires, a later analysis reported. The study, taken as a whole, reports: According to reports, the classifier identified cytomegalovirus status with high specificity and sensitivity. In vitro work confirmed that three CMV-associated chains recognize CMV antigens. Cytomegalovirus association was assigned to under 200 TCR beta chains.

The CDR3 is made up of 13 amino acids. Trimming left V 3 bases short and J 8 bases short, with 13 bases between. Germline V gene sequence: CDR1 WSHSY, CDR2 SAAADI. The protocol was immunoSEQ multiplex PCR, while the TCRdb copy is restricted to in-frame clones and leaves out a portion. The sample consists of some 110,000 clones, more than 85% of them appearing once. Regarding this clone: Its target is unknown.

The rearrangement joins TRBV10-2 to TRBJ1-2; D might be TRBD1 (6 bases). This sequence originates from a man between 18 and 29 years old in good health and CMV-seropositive. The sequenced material came from PBMCs. CDR3 protein: CASSDQGSVGYTF. CDR3 sequence (DNA): TGCGCCAGCAGTGATCAGGGGTCGGTGGGCTACACCTTC.